The clone carrying this T cell receptor (beta chain) was seen a single time. Its antigen is unidentified. Repertoires were generated with immunoSEQ multiplex PCR, while TCRdb's copy carries only in-frame clones and drops some. The sample records 59,000 or so clones, 82% being singletons. After removal of 10 bases from V and 4 bases from J, the junction contained 12 bases not matched to a gene. CDR1 and CDR2 (germline): MNHNS, SASEGT. The CDR3 runs 15 residues. Baseline, cycle 4 day 1, and cycle 7 day 1 were the blood sampling points. This sample stems from a study of OX40 agonist ivuxolimab in advanced cancers. Study-wide context: Ivuxolimab is a fully human IgG2 antibody that activates OX40 (CD134). Three patients showed partial responses: one hepatocellular carcinoma and two cutaneous melanoma cases. General observations from the study: Dosing at 0.1 to 3.0 mg/kg was accompanied by clonal expansion of CD4+ and CD8+ blood T cells by week 6.

The chain carries TRBV6-1 and TRBJ1-2; 10 bases match TRBD1. This sample comprised CD4+ or CD8+ T cells sorted from blood, obtained in a trial of the OX40 agonist ivuxolimab. This receptor was taken from an adult with an advanced solid tumor such as melanoma, head and neck, liver or kidney cancer. CDR3 residues: CATTGTGVSSYGYTF. The CDR3 DNA reads TGTGCCACAACCGGGACAGGGGTTTCGAGCTATGGCTACACCTTC.